Detailed here is one TCR beta chain. Its antigen is unidentified. Trimming took off 1 base at V and 6 bases at J, with 16 bases between the two ends. In germline, CDR1 is SGHVS, CDR2 FQNEAQ. The CDR3 consists of 16 residues. This entry comes from a study of memory CD4+ T cells and cytomegalovirus serostatus. Findings of the study overall: Each of 65 to 75 CMV-associated TCRbeta sequences occurred in one to five individuals. The CMV-associated TCR signature appears largely within the CD4+ memory repertoire.

The sort gate was single viable CD3+CD4+CD8-CD45RO+ cells for memory CD4+ T cells. Donors' CMV status reflects serum IgG against pp150, pp28, p38, p52. Authors' data handling: Out-of-frame sequences were removed, leaving 2 million to 2.5 million distinct TCRbeta sequences. Sequencing was performed with immunoSEQ multiplex PCR; in TCRdb, only in-frame clones are kept and a portion is missing. V, J and clone size derive from that table, while D and trimming were established from the DNA sequence. The data contain around 38,000 clones, around 80% of them singletons. The clonotype was recovered from an adult in good health and CMV-seronegative. This chain joins TRBV7-8 and TRBJ2-1, with D perhaps TRBD1 (6 bases). The sample taken for sequencing was memory CD4+ T cells from blood. The CDR3 is CASSLVGALRVNEQFF. CDR3 bases: TGTGCCAGCAGCTTAGTGGGGGCCCTGAGAGTCAATGAGCAGTTCTTC.